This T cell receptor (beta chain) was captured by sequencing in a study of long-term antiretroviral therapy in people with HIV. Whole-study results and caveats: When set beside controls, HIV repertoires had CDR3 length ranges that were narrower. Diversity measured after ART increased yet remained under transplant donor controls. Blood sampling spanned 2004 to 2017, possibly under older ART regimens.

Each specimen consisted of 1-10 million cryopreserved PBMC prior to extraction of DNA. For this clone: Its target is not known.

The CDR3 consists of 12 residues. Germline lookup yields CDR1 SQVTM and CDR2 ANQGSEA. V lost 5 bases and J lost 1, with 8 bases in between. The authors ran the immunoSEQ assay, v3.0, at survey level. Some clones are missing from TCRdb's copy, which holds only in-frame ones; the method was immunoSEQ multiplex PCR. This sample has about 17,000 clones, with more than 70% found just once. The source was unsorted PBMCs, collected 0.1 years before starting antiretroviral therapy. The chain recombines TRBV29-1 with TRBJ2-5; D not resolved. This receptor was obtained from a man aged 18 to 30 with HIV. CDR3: CSVSDSQETQYF. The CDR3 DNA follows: TGCAGCGTTTCCGACTCCCAAGAGACCCAGTACTTC.